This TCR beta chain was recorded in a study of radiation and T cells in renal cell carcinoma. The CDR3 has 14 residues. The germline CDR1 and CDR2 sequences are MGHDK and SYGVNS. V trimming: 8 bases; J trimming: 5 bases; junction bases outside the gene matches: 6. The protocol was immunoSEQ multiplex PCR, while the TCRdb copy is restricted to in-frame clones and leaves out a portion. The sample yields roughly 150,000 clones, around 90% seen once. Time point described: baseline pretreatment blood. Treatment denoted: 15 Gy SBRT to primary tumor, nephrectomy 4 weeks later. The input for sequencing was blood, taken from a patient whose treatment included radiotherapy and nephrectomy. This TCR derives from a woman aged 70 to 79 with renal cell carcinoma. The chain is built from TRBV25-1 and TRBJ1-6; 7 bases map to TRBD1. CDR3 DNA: TGTGCCAGCTCATTAGGGGGCGATAATTCACCCCTCCACTTT. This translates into CASSLGGDNSPLHF.